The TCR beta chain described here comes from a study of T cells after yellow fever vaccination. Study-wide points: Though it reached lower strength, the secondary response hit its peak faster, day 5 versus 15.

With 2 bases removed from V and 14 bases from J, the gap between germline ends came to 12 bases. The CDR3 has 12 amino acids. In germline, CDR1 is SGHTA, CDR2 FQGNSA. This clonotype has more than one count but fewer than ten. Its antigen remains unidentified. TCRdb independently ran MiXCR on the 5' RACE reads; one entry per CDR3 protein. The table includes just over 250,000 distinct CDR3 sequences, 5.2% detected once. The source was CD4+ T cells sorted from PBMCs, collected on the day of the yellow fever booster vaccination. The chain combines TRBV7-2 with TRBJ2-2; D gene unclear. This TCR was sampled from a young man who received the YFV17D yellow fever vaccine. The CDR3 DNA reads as TGTGCCAGCAGCTTATACGGCAGTAGCCTGTTTTTT. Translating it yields CASSLYGSSLFF. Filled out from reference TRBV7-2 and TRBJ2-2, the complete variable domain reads GAGVSQSPSNKVTEKGKDVELRCDPISGHTALYWYRQSLGQGLEFLIYFQGNSAPDKSGLPSDRFSAERTGGSVSTLTIQRTQQEDSAVYLCASSLYGSSLFFGEGSRLTVL.